This T cell receptor beta chain stems from a study of shared clonotypes between healthy human individuals. The naive CD8 population came from CD45RO-negative cells selected for CCR7, without terminally differentiated effector memory CD45RA+ cells. Libraries were prepared by immunoSEQ multiplex PCR; TCRdb keeps only in-frame clonotypes and omits some of them. The sample shows a few million clones, roughly 93% of them seen only once. Trimming cost V 3 bases and J 0 bases, with 5 bases left between them. The CDR3 has 13 amino acids. The germline V gene has CDR1 KGHSY and CDR2 FQNENV. This clonotype was obtained from a man between 18 and 35 years old in good health. Some clones in this sample may be carry-over from other donors' samples. The chain uses TRBV16 and TRBJ1-1; D perhaps matches TRBD1 (5 bases). Sequencing was done on a sample of naive CD8+ T cells from PBMCs. The CDR3 protein is CASSHRVNTEAFF. The CDR3 nucleotides are TGTGCCAGCAGCCACAGGGTGAACACTGAAGCTTTCTTT.